One sample yielded the 25 T cell receptor beta chains listed below, sequenced in a study of T cells after yellow fever vaccination. TCRdb independently ran MiXCR on the 5' RACE reads; one entry per CDR3 protein. This table has 350,000 or so distinct CDR3 sequences, 8% to 9.5% appearing once. The material sequenced was PBMCs, taken roughly 45 days after the first yellow fever vaccination. Receptors originate from a man aged 18-30 years who received the YFV17D yellow fever vaccine.

The chain links TRBV7-9 to TRBJ2-2; D gene unclear. V was trimmed by 11 bases and J by 4 bases, leaving 8 bases between them. Germline V lookup: CDR1 SEHNR, CDR2 FQNEAQ (reference sequence). The CDR3 has 11 residues. The CDR3 nucleotides are TGTGCCGCTGTGCGCACCGGGGAGCTGTTTTTT. Translation gives CAAVRTGELFF.

Worth noting for this clonotype: The final CDR3 position lacks the conserved phenylalanine or tryptophan, pointing to a likely read error. The rearrangement joins TRBV5-4 to TRBJ1-6, with a tentative D call TRBD1 (5 bases). The CDR3 spans 14 residues. Per germline, CDR1 SGHNT and CDR2 YYREEE (reference sequence). The V gene lost 3 bases and the J gene lost 5 bases, with 9 bases spanning the gap. The CDR3 nucleotides are TGTGCCAGCAGCTCGGGACGGGATAATTCACCCCTCCACTCT. It translates to CASSSGRDNSPLHS.

V gene TRBV12-3 or TRBV12-4 combines with J gene TRBJ2-4, with a weak D call TRBD1 (6 bases). The CDR3 has 14 residues. The ends were cut back, 3 bases at V and 8 bases at J, with 14 bases in the middle. The CDR3 bases are TGTGCCAGCAGTTTTAGGGCCAGGGGCGACATTCAGTACTTC. Its protein is CASSFRARGDIQYF.

The chain has TRBV4-3 and TRBJ2-7, with TRBD1 matching over 9 bases. Germline V gene sequence: CDR1 LGHNA, CDR2 YSLEER. With 0 bases clipped from V and 6 bases from J, the junction kept 9 bases outside the gene matches. The CDR3 contains 16 residues. The CDR3 DNA follows: TGCGCCAGCAGCCAAGATTTATACAGGGGGCCGATCGAGCAGTACTTC. This sequence encodes CASSQDLYRGPIEQYF.

The V call is TRBV10-3, the J call TRBJ2-5; D is undetermined. Germline CDR1 ENHRY, CDR2 SYGVKD. Trimming stripped 10 bases from V and 0 bases from J, with 9 bases between. This CDR3 has 12 amino acids. The CDR3 nucleotides read TGTGCCAGTTCTCAGTACCAAGAGACCCAGTACTTC. Protein: CASSQYQETQYF.

There are a few counts of this clonotype. This chain uses TRBV20-1 with TRBJ1-2, with a possible D match to TRBD1 (5 bases). The CDR3 covers 13 residues. The V end lost 0 bases, the J end lost 6 bases, and 11 bases lay between the germline ends. CDR1 and CDR2 (germline): DFQATT, SNEGSKA (reference sequence). CDR3 in DNA: TGCAGTGCTAGAGATGTAGGGGCTAATGGCTACACCTTC. As protein: CSARDVGANGYTF.

This clonotype was seen more than once but under ten times. V and J are TRBV18 and TRBJ2-7; D remains unclear. The germline gives CDR1 KGHSH, CDR2 LQKENI. The CDR3 runs to 12 residues. V shed 2 bases and J shed 6 bases, with 8 bases lying between them. The CDR3 spells CASSPKFPEQYF. The CDR3 DNA reads TGTGCCAGCTCACCAAAGTTTCCCGAGCAGTACTTC.

The chain combines TRBV5-1 with TRBJ2-7; no firm D call. The CDR3 extends over 14 amino acids. Germline V CDR1 and CDR2: SGHRS, YFSETQ. The V and J ends lost 3 bases and 0 bases respectively, with 10 bases between them. The CDR3 region has the DNA TGCGCCAGCAGCTCGGCGATTAGCTCCTACGAGCAGTACTTC. Translation gives CASSSAISSYEQYF.

J is TRBJ2-7 and V is TRBV6-4, with D uncertain. The CDR3 totals 12 residues. V lost 7 bases and J 3 bases, leaving 10 bases between the germline ends. From germline, CDR1 is MRHNA and CDR2 SNTAGT. The CDR3 sequence is CASTSLDYEQYV. CDR3 DNA sequence: TGTGCCAGCACGAGCCTTGACTACGAGCAGTACGTC.

The J gene is TRBJ1-6, the V gene TRBV4-3; D perhaps matches TRBD1 (5 bases). The V end lost 4 bases, the J end lost 11 bases, and 18 bases lay between the germline ends. Looked up from germline, CDR1 is LGHNA and CDR2 is YSLEER. The CDR3 loop spans 15 amino acids. In DNA form, the CDR3 reads TGCGCCAGCAGCCCAAAGGGGTCCCGGACAACACCCCTCCACTTT. Translating gives CASSPKGSRTTPLHF.

Only a few counts were recorded for this clonotype. The V and J genes are TRBV28 and TRBJ2-1; TRBD1 matches at 9 bases. The germline gives CDR1 MDHEN, CDR2 SYDVKM. The CDR3 is made up of 16 amino acids. With 2 bases clipped from V and 3 bases from J, the junction kept 5 bases outside the gene matches. For the CDR3, the DNA is TGTGCCAGCAGTTTACAAGGACAGGGGTTCTACAATGAGCAGTTCTTC. As protein: CASSLQGQGFYNEQFF.

V gene TRBV5-1 combines with J gene TRBJ2-1; no firm D call. The CDR3 spans 13 residues. Germline CDR1 is SGHRS and CDR2 is YFSETQ. Trimming took off 4 bases at V and 12 bases at J, with 17 bases between the two ends. Here the CDR3 reads CASSTFEALAQFF. The CDR3 region has the DNA TGCGCCAGCAGCACCTTTGAGGCTCTTGCGCAGTTCTTC.

The gene calls are TRBV5-1 and TRBJ2-6; no firm D call. This CDR3 has 16 amino acids. CDR1 SGHRS and CDR2 YFSETQ come from the germline V gene. The V and J ends lost 4 bases and 0 bases respectively, with 11 bases between them. CDR3 in DNA: TGCGCCAGCAGCGTGACTGATTTCTCTGGGGCCAACGTCCTGACTTTC. This sequence encodes CASSVTDFSGANVLTF.

Written as DNA, the CDR3 is TGTGCCAGCAGTTACGGGACACAGAACGAGCAGTACTTC. It translates to CASSYGTQNEQYF. V is TRBV6-6 and J is TRBJ2-7; weak D call: TRBD1 (6 bases). This CDR3 comprises 13 residues. Germline V lookup: CDR1 MNHNY, CDR2 SVGAGI (reference sequence). The V end was cut by 2 bases, the J end by 5 bases, with 10 bases between.

V and J are TRBV6-5 and TRBJ1-1; D gene ambiguous. Trimming removed 0 bases from V and 1 base from J, with 12 bases in between. CDR3 length equals 16 residues. Germline V lookup: CDR1 MNHEY, CDR2 SVGAGI. CDR3 sequence reads: CASSYSDISGNTEAFF. The CDR3 coding sequence is TGTGCCAGCAGTTACTCCGACATCTCTGGGAACACTGAAGCTTTCTTT.

The chain links TRBV12-3 or TRBV12-4 to TRBJ2-2, with 9 positions matching TRBD2. The CDR3 contains 14 residues. V trimming: 5 bases; J trimming: 6 bases; junction bases outside the gene matches: 4. CDR3 DNA sequence: TGTGCCAGCAGTAGCGGGGGGCGAGCCGGGGAGCTGTTTTTT. Translating it yields CASSSGGRAGELFF.

This clonotype was counted a few times. The genes are TRBV20-1 and TRBJ2-4; D is ambiguous. The CDR3 sequence is 13 residues long. V lost 0 bases and J lost 1, with 4 bases in between. CDR1 and CDR2 from the germline V gene are DFQATT and SNEGSKA (reference sequence). CDR3 loop: CSAREEAKNIQYF. The CDR3 DNA is TGCAGTGCTAGAGAGGAGGCCAAAAACATTCAGTACTTC.

This clonotype was detected only a few times. The chain employs TRBV6-1 and TRBJ1-5; maybe TRBD1 (5 bases). Trimming removed 6 bases at V and 9 bases at J, with 15 bases between. This CDR3 is 13 amino acids long. Germline CDR1 reads MNHNS; CDR2 reads SASEGT. CDR3 nucleotides: TGTGCCAGCAGACCCGGGACGGGAATGCCCCAGCATTTT. This encodes CASRPGTGMPQHF.

V usage is TRBV12-3 or TRBV12-4 and J usage is TRBJ1-1; TRBD1 is a possible D gene (5 bases). The length of the CDR3 is 15 residues. V lost 5 bases and J lost 1, with 14 bases in between. The CDR3 region has the DNA TGTGCCAGCAGTAAGGCGGGGGGACCGAACACTGAAGCTTTCTTT. Translated, it gives CASSKAGGPNTEAFF.

This clonotype has just a few counts. J is TRBJ2-1 and V is TRBV6-4; the match to TRBD2 covers 7 bases. Per germline, CDR1 MRHNA and CDR2 SNTAGT. CDR3 length equals 13 residues. V shed 0 bases and J 8 bases; nucleotides not matched to a gene: 1. The CDR3 here is CASSDSRGDEQFF. The CDR3 nucleotides read TGTGCCAGCAGTGACTCCCGGGGGGATGAGCAGTTCTTC.

This chain uses TRBV29-1 with TRBJ2-3; no reliable D call. Trimming removed 4 bases at V and 4 bases at J, with 12 bases between. Germline V lookup: CDR1 SQVTM, CDR2 ANQGSEA. CDR3 size: 13 residues. This CDR3 is CSVVWGYADTQYF. In DNA form, the CDR3 reads TGCAGCGTTGTCTGGGGATACGCAGATACGCAGTATTTT.

This rearrangement joins TRBV4-3 to TRBJ1-2; 8 nucleotides agree with TRBD1. CDR3 length: 17 residues. The germline V gene has CDR1 LGHNA and CDR2 YSLEER. V lost 0 bases and J lost 4; bases outside the gene matches: 10. The CDR3 here is CASSQDLHPGGVYGYTF. For the CDR3, the DNA is TGCGCCAGCAGCCAAGATCTCCATCCAGGGGGCGTCTATGGCTACACCTTC.

This clonotype was seen only a few times. The rearrangement links TRBV3-1 to TRBJ2-1; unclear D gene. Germline assignment: CDR1 LGHDT and CDR2 YNNKEL (reference sequence). This CDR3 is 13 amino acids long. V lost 3 bases and J 8 bases, leaving 11 bases between the germline ends. The DNA for the CDR3 is TGTGCCAGCAGCCAGGGCCTCCTCTATGAGCAGTTCTTC. Amino acid sequence: CASSQGLLYEQFF.

This clonotype was counted only a few times. The chain is built from TRBV5-1 and TRBJ1-6, with 7 bases matching TRBD1. J was trimmed by 7 bases and V by 8 bases; bases with no gene match: 9. Germline CDR1 and CDR2: SGHRS and YFSETQ. The CDR3 is made up of 14 amino acids. The DNA for the CDR3 is TGCGCCAGGACTCGCAGGGGGTTAAATTCACCCCTCCACTTT. As protein: CARTRRGLNSPLHF.

This clonotype appeared many times. This chain links TRBV7-2 with TRBJ2-1; maybe TRBD2 (5 bases). Trimming pared 5 bases from V and 2 bases from J, leaving 13 bases between. Germline CDR1 and CDR2: SGHTA and FQGNSA. This CDR3 contains 15 residues. CDR3 sequence: CASSATRSPYNEQFF. CDR3 in DNA: TGTGCCAGCAGCGCCACTAGATCCCCCTACAATGAGCAGTTCTTC.